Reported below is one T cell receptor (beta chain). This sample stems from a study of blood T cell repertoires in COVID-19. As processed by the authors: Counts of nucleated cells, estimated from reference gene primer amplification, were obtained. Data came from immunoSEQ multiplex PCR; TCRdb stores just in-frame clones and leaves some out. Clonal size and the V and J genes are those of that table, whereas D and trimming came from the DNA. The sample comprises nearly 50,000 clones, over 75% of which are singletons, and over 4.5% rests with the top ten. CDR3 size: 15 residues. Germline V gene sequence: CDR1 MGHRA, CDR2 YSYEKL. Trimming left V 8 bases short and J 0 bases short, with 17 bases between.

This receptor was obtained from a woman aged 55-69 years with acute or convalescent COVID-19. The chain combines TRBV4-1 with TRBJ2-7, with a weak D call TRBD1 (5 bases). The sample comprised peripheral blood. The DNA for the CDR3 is TGCGCCAGCTCTCCGGCAGGGATCCCCTCCTACGAGCAGTACTTC. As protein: CASSPAGIPSYEQYF.